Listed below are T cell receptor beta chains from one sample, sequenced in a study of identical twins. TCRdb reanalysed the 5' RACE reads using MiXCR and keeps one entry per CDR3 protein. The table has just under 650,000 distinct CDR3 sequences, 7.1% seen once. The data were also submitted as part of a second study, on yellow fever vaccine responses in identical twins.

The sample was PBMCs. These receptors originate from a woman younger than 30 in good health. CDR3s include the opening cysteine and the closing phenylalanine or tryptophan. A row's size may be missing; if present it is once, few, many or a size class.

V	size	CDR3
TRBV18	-	CASSPPIGGSTYEQYF
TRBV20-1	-	CCASPEDRDYYNEQFF
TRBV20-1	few	CSADTGTKNTEAFF
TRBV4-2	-	CASSQDPPRVSGRGVSTDTQYF
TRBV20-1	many	CSAGGQVQETQYF
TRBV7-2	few	CASSSGGAGIYEQYF
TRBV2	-	CASSGIYPNVGLETQYF
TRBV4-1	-	CASSQEPRDRRNTEAFF
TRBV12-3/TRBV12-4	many	CASSLPAGMNTGELFF
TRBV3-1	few	CASSLLGVNEQYF
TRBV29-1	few	CSVLAELNTGELFF
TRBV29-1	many	CSPARFDSNNEQFF
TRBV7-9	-	CASSLGAGTYEQFF
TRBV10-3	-	CAIRGLAENTGELFF
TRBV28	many	CASSLQPPRANVLTF
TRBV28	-	CASSWLPTSYNEQFF
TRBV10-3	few	CAIAVLGGRDEQYF
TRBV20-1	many	CSASIAGHEQFF
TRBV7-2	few	CASSLGGLAGADTQYF
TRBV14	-	CASSQGARTEAFF
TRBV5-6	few	CASSYPSGGETQYF
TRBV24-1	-	CATSDPTGFVTGELFF
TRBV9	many	CASSVVPGDGTEAFF
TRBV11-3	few	CASSPSGTGAADTQYF
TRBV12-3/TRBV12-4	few	CASSLEGGGYEQFF
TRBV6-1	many	CASSPGGSNEQFF
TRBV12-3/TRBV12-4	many	CASSFSGRDTGELFF
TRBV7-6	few	CASSAGLAGVGGELFF
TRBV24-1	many	CATSDPSLAGEQFF
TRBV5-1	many	CASSFIGTGTDTQYF
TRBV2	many	CASRTSGRMDGQFF
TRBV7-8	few	CASSLVGTGWDNQPQHF
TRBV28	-	CASRHTGEYEQYF
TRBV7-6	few	CASSPSSVREETQYF
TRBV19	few	CASSNRLEAFF
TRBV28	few	CASSLLPSGEQYF
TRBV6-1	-	CASTLGTEAFF
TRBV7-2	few	CASSPTDEQFF
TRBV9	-	CASSTWGAGGEETQYF